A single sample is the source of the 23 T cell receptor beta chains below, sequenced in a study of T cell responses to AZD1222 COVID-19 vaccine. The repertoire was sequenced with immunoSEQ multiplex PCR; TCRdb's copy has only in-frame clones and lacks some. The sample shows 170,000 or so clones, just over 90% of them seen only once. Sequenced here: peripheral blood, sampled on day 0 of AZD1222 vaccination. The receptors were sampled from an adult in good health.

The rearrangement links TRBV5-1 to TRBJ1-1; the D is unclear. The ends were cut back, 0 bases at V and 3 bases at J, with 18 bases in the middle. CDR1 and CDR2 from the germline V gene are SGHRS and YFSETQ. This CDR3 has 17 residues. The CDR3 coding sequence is TGCGCCAGCAGCTTGGGTCCCCCATCACAGCTAGACACTGAAGCTTTCTTT. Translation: CASSLGPPSQLDTEAFF.

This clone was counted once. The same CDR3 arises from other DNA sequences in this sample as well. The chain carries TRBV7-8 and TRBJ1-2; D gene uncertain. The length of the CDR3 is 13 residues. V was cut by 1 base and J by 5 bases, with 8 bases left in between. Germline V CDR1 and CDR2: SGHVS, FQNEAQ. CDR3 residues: CASSLGQLYGYTF. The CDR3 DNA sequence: TGTGCCAGCAGCTTAGGTCAACTTTATGGCTACACCTTC.

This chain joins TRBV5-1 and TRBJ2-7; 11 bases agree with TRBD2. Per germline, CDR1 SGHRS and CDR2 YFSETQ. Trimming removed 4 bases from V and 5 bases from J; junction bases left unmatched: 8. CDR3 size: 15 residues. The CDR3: CASSLTTSGANEQYF. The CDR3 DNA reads TGCGCCAGCAGCCTTACGACTAGCGGGGCCAACGAGCAGTACTTC.

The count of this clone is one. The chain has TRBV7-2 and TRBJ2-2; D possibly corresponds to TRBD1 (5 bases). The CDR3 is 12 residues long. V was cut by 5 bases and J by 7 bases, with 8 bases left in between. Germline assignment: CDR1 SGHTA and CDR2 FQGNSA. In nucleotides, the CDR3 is TGTGCCAGCAGCCAGGGAATCGGGGAGCTGTTTTTT. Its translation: CASSQGIGELFF.

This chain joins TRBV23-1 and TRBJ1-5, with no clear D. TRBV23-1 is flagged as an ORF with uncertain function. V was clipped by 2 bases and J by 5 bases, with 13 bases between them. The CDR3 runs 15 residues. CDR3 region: CASSQGAGRDQPQHF. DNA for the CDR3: TGCGCCAGCAGTCAAGGTGCCGGGAGGGATCAGCCCCAGCATTTT.

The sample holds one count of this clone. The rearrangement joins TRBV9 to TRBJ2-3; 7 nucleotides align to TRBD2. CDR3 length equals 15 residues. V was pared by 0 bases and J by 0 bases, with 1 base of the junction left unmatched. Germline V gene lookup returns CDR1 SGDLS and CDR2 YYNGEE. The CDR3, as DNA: TGTGCCAGCAGCGTAGGGCGGGGGAGCACAGATACGCAGTATTTT. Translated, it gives CASSVGRGSTDTQYF.

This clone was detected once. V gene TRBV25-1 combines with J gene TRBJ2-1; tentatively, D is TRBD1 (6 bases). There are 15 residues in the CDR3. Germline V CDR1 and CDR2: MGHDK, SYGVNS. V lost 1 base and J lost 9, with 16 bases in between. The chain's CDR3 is CASSESRTAGREQFF. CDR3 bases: TGTGCCAGCAGTGAATCTCGGACAGCTGGTCGTGAGCAGTTCTTC. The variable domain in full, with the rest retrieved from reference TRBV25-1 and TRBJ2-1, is EADIYQTPRYLVIGTGKKITLECSQTMGHDKMYWYQQDPGMELHLIHYSYGVNSTEKGDLSSESTVSRIRTEHFPLTLESARPSHTSQYLCASSESRTAGREQFFGPGTRLTVL.

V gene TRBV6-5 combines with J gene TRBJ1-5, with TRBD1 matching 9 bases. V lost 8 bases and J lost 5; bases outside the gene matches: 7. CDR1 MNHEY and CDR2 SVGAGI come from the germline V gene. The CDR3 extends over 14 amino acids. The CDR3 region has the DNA TGTGCCAGCGGCACTGGACAGGGGCATCAGCCCCAGCATTTT. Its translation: CASGTGQGHQPQHF.

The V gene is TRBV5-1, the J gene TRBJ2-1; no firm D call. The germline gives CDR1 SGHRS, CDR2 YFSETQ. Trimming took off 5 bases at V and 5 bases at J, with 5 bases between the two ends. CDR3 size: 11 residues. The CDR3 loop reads CASRSDNEQFF. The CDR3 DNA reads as TGCGCCAGCAGAAGTGACAATGAGCAGTTCTTC. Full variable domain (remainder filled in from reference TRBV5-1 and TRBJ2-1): KAGVTQTPRYLIKTRGQQVTLSCSPISGHRSVSWYQQTPGQGLQFLFEYFSETQRNKGNFPGRFSGRQFSNSRSEMNVSTLELGDSALYLCASRSDNEQFFGPGTRLTVL.

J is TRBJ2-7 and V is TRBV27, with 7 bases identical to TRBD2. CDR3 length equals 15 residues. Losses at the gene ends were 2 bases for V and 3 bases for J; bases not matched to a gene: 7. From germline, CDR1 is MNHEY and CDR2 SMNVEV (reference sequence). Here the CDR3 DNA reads TGTGCCAGCAGTTTAGGCGGGGGACGATTCTACGAGCAGTACTTC. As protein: CASSLGGGRFYEQYF.

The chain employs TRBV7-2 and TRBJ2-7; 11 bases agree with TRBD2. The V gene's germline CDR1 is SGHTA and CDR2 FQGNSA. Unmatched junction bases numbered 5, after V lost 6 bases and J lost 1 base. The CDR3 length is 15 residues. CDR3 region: CASRGGTSGSYEQYF. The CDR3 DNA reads TGTGCCAGCAGGGGGGGGACTAGCGGTTCCTACGAGCAGTACTTC.

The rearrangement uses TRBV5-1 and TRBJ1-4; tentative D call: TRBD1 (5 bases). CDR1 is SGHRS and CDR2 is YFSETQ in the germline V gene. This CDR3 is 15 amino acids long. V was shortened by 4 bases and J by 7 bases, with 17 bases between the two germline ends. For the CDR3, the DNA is TGCGCCAGCAGCCCGGGGCGTGGGGTTCGTGAAAAACTGTTTTTT. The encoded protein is CASSPGRGVREKLFF.

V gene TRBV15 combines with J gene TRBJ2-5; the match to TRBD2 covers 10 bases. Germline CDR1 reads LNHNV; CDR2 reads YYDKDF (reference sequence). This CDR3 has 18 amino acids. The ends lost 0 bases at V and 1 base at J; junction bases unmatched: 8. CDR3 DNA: TGTGCCACCAGCAGAGACAAGGCTAGCGGGGGCCTCCAAGAGACCCAGTACTTC. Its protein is CATSRDKASGGLQETQYF.

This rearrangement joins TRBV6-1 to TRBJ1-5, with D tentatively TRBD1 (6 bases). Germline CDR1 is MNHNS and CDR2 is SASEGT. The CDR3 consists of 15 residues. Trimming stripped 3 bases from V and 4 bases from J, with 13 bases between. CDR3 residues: CASSERGADNQPQHF. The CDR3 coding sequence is TGTGCCAGCAGTGAGAGGGGGGCTGATAATCAGCCCCAGCATTTT.

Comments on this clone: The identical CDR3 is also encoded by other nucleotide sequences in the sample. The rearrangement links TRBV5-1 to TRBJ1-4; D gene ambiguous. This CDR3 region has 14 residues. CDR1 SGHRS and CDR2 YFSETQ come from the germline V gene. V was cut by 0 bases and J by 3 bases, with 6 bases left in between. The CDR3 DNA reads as TGCGCCAGCAGCTTGGGGCAGCCTAATGAAAAACTGTTTTTT. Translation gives CASSLGQPNEKLFF.

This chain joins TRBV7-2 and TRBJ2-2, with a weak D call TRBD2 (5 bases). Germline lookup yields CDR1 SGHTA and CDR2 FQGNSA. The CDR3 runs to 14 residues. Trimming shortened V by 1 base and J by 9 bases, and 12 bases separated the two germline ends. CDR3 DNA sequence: TGTGCCAGCAGCTTAGGGACTTCTCTGAGGGAGCTGTTTTTT. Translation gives CASSLGTSLRELFF.

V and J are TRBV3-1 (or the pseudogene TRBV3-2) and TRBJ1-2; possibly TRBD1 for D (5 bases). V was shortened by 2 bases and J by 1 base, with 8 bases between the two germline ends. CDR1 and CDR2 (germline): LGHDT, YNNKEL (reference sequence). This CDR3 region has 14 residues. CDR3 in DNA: TGTGCCAGCAGCCAATGGGGGGATAACTATGGCTACACCTTC. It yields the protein CASSQWGDNYGYTF.

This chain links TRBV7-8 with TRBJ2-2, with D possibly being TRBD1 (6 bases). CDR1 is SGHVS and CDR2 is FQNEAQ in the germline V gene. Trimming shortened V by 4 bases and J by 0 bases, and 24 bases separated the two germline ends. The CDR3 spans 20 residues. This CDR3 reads CASSSTGTPGRLANTGELFF. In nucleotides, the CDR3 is TGTGCCAGCAGCTCGACAGGCACCCCAGGCCGGTTAGCGAACACCGGGGAGCTGTTTTTT.

The CDR3 region is CASRLPPVGETEAFF. CDR3 coding DNA: TGTGCAAGTCGCTTACCTCCCGTGGGGGAGACTGAAGCTTTCTTT. The V gene is TRBV12-2, the J gene TRBJ1-1. TRBV12-2 corresponds to a pseudogene. This CDR3 is 15 amino acids long.

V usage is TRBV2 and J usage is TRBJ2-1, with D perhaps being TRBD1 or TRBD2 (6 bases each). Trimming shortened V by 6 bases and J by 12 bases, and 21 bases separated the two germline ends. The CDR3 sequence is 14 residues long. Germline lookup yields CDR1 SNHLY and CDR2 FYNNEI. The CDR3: CASSPLTEGGWQFF. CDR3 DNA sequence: TGTGCCAGCAGCCCCTTGACCGAAGGGGGGTGGCAGTTCTTC.

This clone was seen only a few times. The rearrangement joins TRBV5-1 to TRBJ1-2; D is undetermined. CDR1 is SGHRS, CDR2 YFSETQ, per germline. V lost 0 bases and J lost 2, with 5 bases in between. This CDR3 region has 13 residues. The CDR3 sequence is CASSLELNYGYTF. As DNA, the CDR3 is TGCGCCAGCAGCTTGGAACTGAACTATGGCTACACCTTC.

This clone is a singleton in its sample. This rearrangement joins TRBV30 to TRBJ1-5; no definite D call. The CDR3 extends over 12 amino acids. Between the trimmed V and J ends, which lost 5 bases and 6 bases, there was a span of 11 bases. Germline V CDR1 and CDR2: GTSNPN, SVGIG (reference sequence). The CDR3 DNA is TGTGCCTGGGACCATCTGGGTCAGCCCCAGCATTTT. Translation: CAWDHLGQPQHF.

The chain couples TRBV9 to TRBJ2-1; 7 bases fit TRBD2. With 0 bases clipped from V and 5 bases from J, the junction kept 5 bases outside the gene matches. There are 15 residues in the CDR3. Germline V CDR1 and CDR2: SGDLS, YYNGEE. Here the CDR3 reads CASSVVGLDHNEQFF. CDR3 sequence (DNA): TGTGCCAGCAGCGTAGTCGGACTAGACCACAATGAGCAGTTCTTC.